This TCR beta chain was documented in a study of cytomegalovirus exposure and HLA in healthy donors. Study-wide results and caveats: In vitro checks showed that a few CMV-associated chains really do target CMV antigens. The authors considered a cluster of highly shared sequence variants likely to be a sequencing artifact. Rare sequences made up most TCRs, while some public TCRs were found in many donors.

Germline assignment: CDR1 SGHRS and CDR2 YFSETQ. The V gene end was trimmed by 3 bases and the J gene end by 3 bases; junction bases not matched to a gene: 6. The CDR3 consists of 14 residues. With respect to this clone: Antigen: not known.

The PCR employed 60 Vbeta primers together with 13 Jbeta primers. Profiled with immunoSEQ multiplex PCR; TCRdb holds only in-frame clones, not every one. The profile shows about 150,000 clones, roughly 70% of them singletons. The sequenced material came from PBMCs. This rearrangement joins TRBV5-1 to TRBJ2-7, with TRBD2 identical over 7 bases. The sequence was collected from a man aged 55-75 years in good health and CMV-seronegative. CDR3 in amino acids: CASSSLAGDYEQYF. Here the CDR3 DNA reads TGCGCCAGCAGCTCCCTGGCGGGGGACTACGAGCAGTACTTC.